This T cell receptor (beta chain) was recorded in a study of glioma-infiltrating T cells after dendritic cell vaccination. Overall study: Samples are from glioblastoma patients in Phase I and II dendritic cell vaccine trials. The vaccine used monocyte-derived dendritic cells pulsed overnight with autologous tumor lysate.

Amplification used 60 V beta primers and 13 J beta primers. This table comes from immunoSEQ multiplex PCR, and its TCRdb copy is limited to in-frame clones, with some not included. The sample holds 20,000 or so clones, less than 85% seen once. After removal of 4 bases from V and 6 bases from J, the junction contained 5 bases not matched to a gene. From germline, CDR1 is SGHKS and CDR2 YYEKEE (reference sequence). This CDR3 region has 15 residues. Only patients with spare fresh-frozen tumor and over two years of follow-up were included. The V call is TRBV5-5, the J call TRBJ2-1; 12 nucleotides agree with TRBD2. Sequenced material: blood, taken before dendritic cell vaccination. The TCR sequence derives from a human donor with glioblastoma. CDR3 coding DNA: TGTGCCAGCAGCCCCGCTAGCGGGAGGGGCAATGAGCAGTTCTTC. Amino acid sequence: CASSPASGRGNEQFF.